These 29 T cell receptor beta chains originate from one sample sequenced in a study of T cells in Graves' hyperthyroidism and ophthalmopathy. The TCR beta CDR3 regions underwent amplification using RNA transcripts as the source. RT-PCR in the first round (using the HTBI primer set) targeted the TCR CDR3. One entry per CDR3 protein, called by TCRdb with MiXCR from the multiplex PCR reads. This sample has fewer than 450,000 distinct CDR3 sequences, with approximately 18% found just once. Sample: blood. The receptors were gathered from a woman aged 30 to 39 with Graves' hyperthyroidism that later progressed to Graves' ophthalmopathy.

This clonotype was detected many times. This chain connects TRBV18 to TRBJ1-1, with no clear D. V shed 4 bases and J shed 2 bases, with 14 bases lying between them. The germline V gene has CDR1 KGHSH and CDR2 LQKENI. The CDR3 covers 15 residues. The CDR3 coding sequence is TGTGCCAGCTCACGGGTTGTCAGTGGCAACACTGAAGCTTTCTTT. This sequence encodes CASSRVVSGNTEAFF.

This clonotype was detected ten times or more. The V call is TRBV30, the J call TRBJ1-2; 7 positions agree with TRBD1. V lost 3 bases, J lost 11 bases, and 9 bases stayed unmatched. Germline CDR1 reads GTSNPN; CDR2 reads SVGIG (reference sequence). CDR3 length: 12 residues. In nucleotides, the CDR3 is TGTGCCTGGAGGACGACAGGGTTTGGGTACACCTTC. Protein: CAWRTTGFGYTF.

The sample holds many counts of this clonotype. The V gene is TRBV28, the J gene TRBJ1-2, with 11 nucleotides matching TRBD1. V was clipped by 4 bases and J by 4 bases; unmatched bases: 11. The CDR3 sequence is 17 residues long. Germline V gene sequence: CDR1 MDHEN, CDR2 SYDVKM. The CDR3 DNA sequence: TGTGCCAGCAGTTCCCCCTGGACAGGGGGCGATCTCTATGGCTACACCTTC. Its translation: CASSSPWTGGDLYGYTF.

This clonotype was seen repeatedly, ten times or more. The chain has TRBV7-8 and TRBJ1-2; 11 bases fit TRBD1. CDR3 length: 15 residues. CDR1 and CDR2 (germline): SGHVS, FQNEAQ. After removal of 4 bases from V and 4 bases from J, the junction contained 5 bases not matched to a gene. The CDR3 spells CASSSWTGGGYGYTF. The CDR3 DNA is TGTGCCAGCAGCTCTTGGACAGGGGGCGGCTATGGCTACACCTTC.

This clonotype was counted ten times or more. This rearrangement joins TRBV5-1 to TRBJ2-7; the D gene is possibly TRBD2 (6 bases). With 2 bases removed from V and 5 bases from J, the gap between germline ends came to 11 bases. Germline assignment: CDR1 SGHRS and CDR2 YFSETQ. The CDR3 length is 13 residues. CDR3 region: CASSLTSRNEQYF. CDR3 sequence (DNA): TGCGCCAGCAGCTTAACTAGCCGGAACGAGCAGTACTTC.

This clonotype was counted many times. One end of the junction fails to match germline, which may point to a read error. The chain uses TRBV28 and TRBJ2-7; no clear D. Germline assignment: CDR1 MDHEN and CDR2 SYDVKM. The CDR3 extends over 11 amino acids. CDR3 bases: TGTGCCAGCAGTATATGGTACGAGCAGTACTTC. Encoded protein: CASSIWYEQYF. Supplemented by reference TRBV28 and TRBJ2-7, the full variable domain reads DVKVTQSSRYLVKRTGEKVFLECVQDMDHENMFWYRQDPGLGLRLIYFSYDVKMKEKGDIPEGYSVSREKKERFSLILESASTNQTSMYLCASSIWYEQYFGPGTRLTVT.

The J gene is TRBJ2-7, the V gene TRBV11-3; 8 bases are shared with TRBD1. V dropped 3 bases and J dropped 3; count of bases not matched to a gene: 4. Germline lookup yields CDR1 SGHNT and CDR2 YENEEA. The CDR3 runs 14 residues. The CDR3 loop reads CASSLTGDLYEQYF. The CDR3 DNA is TGTGCCAGCAGCTTGACAGGGGACCTCTACGAGCAGTACTTC. Using reference TRBV11-3 and TRBJ2-7 for the parts outside the CDR3, the full variable domain is EAGVVQSPRYKIIEKKQPVAFWCNPISGHNTLYWYLQNLGQGPELLIRYENEEAVDDSQLPKDRFSAERLKGVDSTLKIQPAELGDSAVYLCASSLTGDLYEQYFGPGTRLTVT.

This CDR3 reads CASSEAQVVSNQPQHF. The CDR3 DNA reads as TGTGCCAGCAGTGAAGCGCAGGTGGTTAGCAATCAGCCCCAGCATTTT. This chain connects TRBV2 to TRBJ1-5; no clear D gene. The CDR3 totals 16 residues. Trimming stripped 0 bases from V and 0 bases from J, with 9 bases between. Germline CDR1 and CDR2: SNHLY and FYNNEI.

Points on this clonotype: A much larger clone differs by one base, so this may be a read error. J is TRBJ1-1 and V is TRBV12-3 or TRBV12-4; TRBD1 might be the D (5 bases). Trimming shortened V by 3 bases and J by 4 bases, and 9 bases separated the two germline ends. The CDR3 length is 13 residues. The CDR3 region is CASSFEGSTEAFF. DNA for the CDR3: TGTGCCAGCAGTTTTGAGGGGAGCACTGAAGCTTTCTTT.

About this clonotype: One base away lies a much larger clone, so this may be a sequencing read error. V is TRBV6-1 and J is TRBJ2-1; 7 nucleotides align to TRBD1. This CDR3 comprises 14 residues. V trimming: 3 bases; J trimming: 8 bases; junction bases outside the gene matches: 7. The germline V gene has CDR1 MNHNS and CDR2 SASEGT. This CDR3 reads CASSDDSTGYEQFF. The CDR3 region has the DNA TGTGCCAGCAGTGATGACTCGACAGGGTATGAGCAGTTCTTC.

The table lists this clonotype with a few counts. The chain links TRBV2 to TRBJ1-4; tentative D call: TRBD1 (5 bases). In germline, CDR1 is SNHLY, CDR2 FYNNEI. V lost 2 bases and J lost 4, with 8 bases in between. This CDR3 has 14 amino acids. In DNA form, the CDR3 reads TGTGCCAGCAGTGAAAGACAGATTAATGAAAAACTGTTTTTT. Translating it yields CASSERQINEKLFF.

A few counts support this clonotype. The chain carries TRBV20-1 and TRBJ1-5; D gene ambiguous. Germline values: CDR1 DFQATT, CDR2 SNEGSKA (reference sequence). This CDR3 region has 16 residues. The germline V and J ends were trimmed by 1 base and 0 bases, with 13 bases remaining between them. In nucleotides, the CDR3 is TGCAGTGCTAGAGGGGCTAGTGCCAATAGCAATCAGCCCCAGCATTTT. Its protein product is CSARGASANSNQPQHF.

This clonotype has only a few counts. The rearrangement joins TRBV28 to TRBJ2-7; D is perhaps TRBD1 (6 bases). The CDR3 consists of 13 residues. Looked up from germline, CDR1 is MDHEN and CDR2 is SYDVKM. Trimming removed 3 bases at V and 6 bases at J, with 12 bases between. The CDR3 DNA reads TGTGCCAGCAGTTTTCAATGGGGGCTCGAGCAGTACTTC. Its translation is CASSFQWGLEQYF. The full variable domain, in which reference TRBV28 and TRBJ2-7 provide the parts outside the CDR3, is DVKVTQSSRYLVKRTGEKVFLECVQDMDHENMFWYRQDPGLGLRLIYFSYDVKMKEKGDIPEGYSVSREKKERFSLILESASTNQTSMYLCASSFQWGLEQYFGPGTRLTVT.

This clonotype was seen a few times. V usage is TRBV30 and J usage is TRBJ1-2; 7 bases align to TRBD1. The CDR3 has 16 residues. Germline CDR1 reads GTSNPN; CDR2 reads SVGIG (reference sequence). V shed 6 bases, J shed 7 bases, and the junction held 20 bases outside the gene matches. The CDR3: CACVPGTAKLYAGYTF. The CDR3 DNA reads TGTGCCTGCGTACCCGGGACAGCCAAACTCTATGCTGGCTACACCTTC.

This clonotype came up many times. The gene calls are TRBV12-3 or TRBV12-4 and TRBJ1-1, with unresolved D. V lost 2 bases and J lost 0, with 7 bases in between. The CDR3 is made up of 14 amino acids. CDR3 in DNA: TGTGCCAGCAGTTTACAAGCCATGAACACTGAAGCTTTCTTT. Translating gives CASSLQAMNTEAFF.

This chain connects TRBV7-6 to TRBJ2-2; D not certain. The CDR3 has 17 residues. Germline loops: CDR1 SGHVS, CDR2 FNYEAQ. Trimming cost V 5 bases and J 0 bases, with 16 bases left between them. This CDR3 reads CASSRTFSRANTGELFF. For the CDR3, the DNA is TGTGCCAGCAGCCGGACCTTCTCGCGCGCGAACACCGGGGAGCTGTTTTTT. The full variable domain, with the rest looked up from reference TRBV7-6 and TRBJ2-2, is GAGVSQSPRYKVTKRGQDVALRCDPISGHVSLYWYRQALGQGPEFLTYFNYEAQQDKSGLPNDRFSAERPEGSISTLTIQRTEQRDSAMYRCASSRTFSRANTGELFFGEGSRLTVL.

This chain joins TRBV6-6 and TRBJ2-1, with a weak D call TRBD2 (5 bases). The CDR3 totals 13 residues. V was clipped by 2 bases and J by 7 bases, with 9 bases between them. Per the germline V gene, CDR1 is MNHNY and CDR2 is SVGAGI (reference sequence). CDR3: CASSYVGENEQFF. CDR3 nucleotide sequence: TGTGCCAGCAGTTACGTCGGGGAAAATGAGCAGTTCTTC.

This clonotype was detected ten times or more. This chain joins TRBV28 and TRBJ1-2; D unclear. Germline CDR1 MDHEN, CDR2 SYDVKM. V gave up 3 bases and J gave up 7 bases, with 6 bases separating them. The CDR3 runs 11 residues. The CDR3 coding sequence is TGTGCCAGCAGTTTTTCGGGTGGCTACACCTTC. It codes for CASSFSGGYTF.

This clonotype was recorded at least ten times. DNA for the CDR3: TGTGCCAGCCGTGAGACGGGGCACGAGACCCAGTACTTC. Protein: CASRETGHETQYF. The V call is TRBV7-9, the J call TRBJ2-5; D assignment may be TRBD1 or TRBD2 (5 bases each). The CDR3 loop spans 13 amino acids. Trimming stripped 8 bases from V and 5 bases from J, with 15 bases between. CDR1 is SEHNR and CDR2 is FQNEAQ in the germline V gene (reference sequence).

The chain has TRBV19 and TRBJ1-1; D possibly corresponds to TRBD1 (5 bases). The ends were cut back, 8 bases at V and 10 bases at J, with 29 bases in the middle. Germline V gives CDR1 LNHDA, CDR2 SQIVND (reference sequence). The CDR3 covers 16 residues. The CDR3, as DNA: TGTGCCAGTTACTCCGGGCATGGGGGGACCGTAATCCGAGCTTTCTTT. It translates to CASYSGHGGTVIRAFF.

This clonotype showed up many times. The J gene is TRBJ1-2, the V gene TRBV3-1, with D uncertain. The CDR3 sequence is 16 residues long. Germline loops: CDR1 LGHDT, CDR2 YNNKEL (reference sequence). V was shortened by 4 bases and J by 7 bases, with 22 bases between the two germline ends. CDR3 nucleotides: TGTGCCAGCAGCCGCTATTTAGACGGACCGGCCTCTGGCTACACCTTC. Protein product: CASSRYLDGPASGYTF. The full variable domain, rest sourced from reference TRBV3-1 and TRBJ1-2, is DTAVSQTPKYLVTQMGNDKSIKCEQNLGHDTMYWYKQDSKKFLKIMFSYNNKELIINETVPNRFSPKSPDKAHLNLHINSLELGDSAVYFCASSRYLDGPASGYTFGSGTRLTVV.

In this sample, this clonotype turned up many times. The rearrangement links TRBV30 to TRBJ2-1; TRBD2 matches 7 bases. V was clipped by 2 bases and J by 10 bases; unmatched bases: 14. The CDR3 sequence is 15 residues long. Germline lookup yields CDR1 GTSNPN and CDR2 SVGIG (reference sequence). CDR3 protein: CAWSPWEGLVGEQFF. The CDR3 DNA is TGTGCCTGGAGTCCTTGGGAGGGCCTGGTCGGGGAGCAGTTCTTC.

This clonotype appeared many times. The rearrangement links TRBV5-1 to TRBJ2-2; 13 bases align to TRBD2. J lost 5 bases, V lost 2 bases, and 6 bases had no gene match. Looked up from germline, CDR1 is SGHRS and CDR2 is YFSETQ. CDR3 size: 17 residues. The CDR3 DNA sequence: TGCGCCAGCAGCTTAGGACTAGCGGGAGAGGATACCGGGGAGCTGTTTTTT. Amino acid sequence: CASSLGLAGEDTGELFF.

About this clonotype itself: A much larger clone sits a single nucleotide away, making a read error possible. This chain uses TRBV6-2 or TRBV6-3 with TRBJ1-3; D remains unclear. Germline loops: CDR1 MNHEY, CDR2 SVGEGT. The CDR3 is 15 residues long. The germline V and J ends were trimmed by 6 bases and 0 bases, with 12 bases remaining between them. The CDR3: CASSRNGYSGNTIYF. The DNA for the CDR3 is TGTGCCAGCAGCCGAAATGGGTACTCTGGAAACACCATATATTTT.

This clonotype was seen ten or more times. The chain couples TRBV7-6 to TRBJ2-5; D remains ambiguous. Germline values: CDR1 SGHVS, CDR2 FNYEAQ. This CDR3 contains 16 residues. V lost 5 bases, J lost 4 bases, and 20 bases lay in between. The CDR3 sequence: CASSPLWTDHPETQYF. The CDR3, as DNA: TGTGCCAGCAGCCCCTTGTGGACGGACCACCCAGAGACCCAGTACTTC.

As for this clonotype: This clone may be a read error of a much larger clone one base away. The chain joins TRBV29-1 to TRBJ2-1; D perhaps matches TRBD1 (6 bases). V dropped 6 bases and J dropped 0 bases, with 27 bases sitting between them. Per germline, CDR1 SQVTM and CDR2 ANQGSEA. The CDR3 length is 19 residues. The CDR3 reads CSVILTAWDGQNSYNEQFF. Written as DNA, the CDR3 is TGCAGCGTGATACTAACGGCCTGGGACGGACAGAACTCCTACAATGAGCAGTTCTTC.

This clonotype has more than one count but fewer than ten. The J gene is TRBJ2-7, the V gene TRBV18; possible D gene TRBD1, 6 bases. Trimming pared 2 bases from V and 5 bases from J, leaving 19 bases between. The CDR3 totals 16 residues. The germline V gene has CDR1 KGHSH and CDR2 LQKENI. DNA of the CDR3: TGTGCCAGCTCACCAAATTTGGACGGGGCAGGGGACGAGCAGTACTTC. It encodes CASSPNLDGAGDEQYF.

This clonotype was seen at least ten times. J is TRBJ2-1 and V is TRBV4-1; 8 nucleotides agree with TRBD1. Trimming removed 0 bases from V and 5 bases from J; junction bases left unmatched: 6. The CDR3 length is 16 residues. Germline CDR1 and CDR2: MGHRA and YSYEKL. The CDR3 nucleotides are TGCGCCAGCAGCCAAGAGACAGGGGTGATGGACAATGAGCAGTTCTTC. Translating gives CASSQETGVMDNEQFF.

This rearrangement joins TRBV29-1 to TRBJ1-1; the D gene is possibly TRBD1 (6 bases). Germline assignment: CDR1 SQVTM and CDR2 ANQGSEA. Trimming stripped 6 bases from V and 0 bases from J, with 14 bases between. The CDR3 runs 14 residues. This CDR3 reads CSVRQVGVNTEAFF. The DNA for the CDR3 is TGCAGCGTCAGACAGGTTGGAGTGAACACTGAAGCTTTCTTT.